This T cell receptor (beta chain) was profiled in a study of OX40 agonist ivuxolimab in advanced cancers. Background on the study: Patients were given ivuxolimab, an antibody that agonizes OX40 (CD134). Three patients, one with hepatocellular carcinoma and two with cutaneous melanoma, responded partially. Broader study findings: Clonal expansion by week 6 occurred in CD4+ and CD8+ blood T cells (at 0.1 to 3.0 mg/kg).

As concerns this clone: The antigen is not known.

The method was immunoSEQ multiplex PCR; TCRdb's version includes in-frame clones alone and lacks a portion of them. The table has 60,000 or so clones, about 84% seen once. Trimming took 5 bases from V and 0 from J, leaving 8 bases between them. Germline loops: CDR1 LNHDA, CDR2 SQIVND (reference sequence). This CDR3 spans 14 amino acids. V is TRBV19 and J is TRBJ1-3, with D tentatively TRBD1 (5 bases). The TCR sequence derives from an adult with an advanced solid tumor such as melanoma, head and neck, liver or kidney cancer. This specimen was CD4+ or CD8+ T cells sorted from blood, taken in a trial of the OX40 agonist ivuxolimab. The CDR3 nucleotides read TGTGCCAGTAGTCGACAGATCTCTGGAAACACCATATATTTT. Amino acid sequence: CASSRQISGNTIYF.